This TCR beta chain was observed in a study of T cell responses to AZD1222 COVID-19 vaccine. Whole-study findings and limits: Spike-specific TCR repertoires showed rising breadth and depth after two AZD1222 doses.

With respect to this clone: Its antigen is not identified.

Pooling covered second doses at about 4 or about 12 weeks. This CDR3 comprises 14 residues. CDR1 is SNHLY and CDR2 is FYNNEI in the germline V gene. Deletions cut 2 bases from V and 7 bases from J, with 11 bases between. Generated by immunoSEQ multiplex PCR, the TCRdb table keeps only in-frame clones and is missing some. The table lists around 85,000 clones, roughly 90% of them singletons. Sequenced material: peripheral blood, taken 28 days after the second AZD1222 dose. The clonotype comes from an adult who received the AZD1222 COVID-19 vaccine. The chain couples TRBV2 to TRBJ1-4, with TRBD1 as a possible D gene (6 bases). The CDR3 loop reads CASSELQGSEKLFF. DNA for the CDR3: TGTGCCAGCAGTGAACTCCAGGGGAGTGAAAAACTGTTTTTT.